The rows below give T cell receptor beta chains drawn from one sample of a study of T cells in Graves' hyperthyroidism and ophthalmopathy. In TCRdb, the multiplex PCR reads were re-called with MiXCR into one record per CDR3 protein. The repertoire holds roughly 290,000 distinct CDR3 sequences, 10% to 15% seen once, with 6% to 8% in the top ten. The source material was blood. The receptors derive from a woman under 40 with Graves' hyperthyroidism that later progressed to Graves' ophthalmopathy. The CDR3 runs from the conserved cysteine through the conserved F or W. A D gene is named only where the DNA matches it firmly.

>TRBJ2-3|TRBV7-8|TRBD1
CASSLEGAPGVQDTQYF
>TRBJ1-1|TRBV9|-
CASLWGTTEAFF
>TRBJ1-2|TRBV28|-
CASSSREGNYGYTF
>TRBJ1-6|TRBV20-1|-
CSARAKESYNSPLHF
>TRBJ1-5|TRBV28|-
CASSASGGTNQPQHF
>TRBJ2-3|TRBV24-1|-
CATTPSRGGADTQYF
>TRBJ2-3|TRBV2|TRBD2
CASRRTSGTDTQYF
>TRBJ2-1|TRBV9|-
CASSVVTSYNEQFF
>TRBJ2-1|TRBV6-1|TRBD2
CASSSGTSGSMIGNEQFF
>TRBJ2-7|TRBV7-6|-
CASSLWAGSYEQYF
>TRBJ1-2|TRBV7-8|TRBD1
CASSSPGQGALITYGYTF
>TRBJ2-1|TRBV29-1|TRBD2
CSVELSSGRANEQFF
>TRBJ1-1|TRBV11-1|-
CASSRGEPTEAFF
>TRBJ2-5|TRBV7-9|-
CASSTSQGLGETQYF
>TRBJ2-7|TRBV20-1|TRBD2
CSAPYGGRDYEQYF
>TRBJ1-5|TRBV6-2/TRBV6-3|TRBD1
CASSSATGVIYNQPQHF
>TRBJ2-2|TRBV20-1|-
CSADGSLTGELFF
>TRBJ1-2|TRBV3-1|-
CASSHLAGGEYGYTF
>TRBJ1-6|TRBV6-1|-
CASRHRAAGDSPLRF
>TRBJ1-5|TRBV7-2|TRBD1
CASSPGTGASGPQHF
>TRBJ1-2|TRBV7-2|-
CASSLSGNRREGYTF
>TRBJ2-3|TRBV18|-
CASSPSGGQGPDTQYF
>TRBJ2-3|TRBV4-2|-
CASSQLGLSDTQYF
>TRBJ2-1|TRBV12-3/TRBV12-4|-
CASSLSSIADEQFF
>TRBJ2-7|TRBV9|-
CASSPTGKSYEQYF
>TRBJ2-7|TRBV4-2|-
CASSQDNYRPYEQYF
>TRBJ2-5|TRBV7-9|TRBD2
CAVLVAGGGEETQYF
>TRBJ2-7|TRBV4-1|TRBD2
CASSQGGLAAREQYF
>TRBJ2-3|TRBV9|-
CASSVGGVITDTQYF